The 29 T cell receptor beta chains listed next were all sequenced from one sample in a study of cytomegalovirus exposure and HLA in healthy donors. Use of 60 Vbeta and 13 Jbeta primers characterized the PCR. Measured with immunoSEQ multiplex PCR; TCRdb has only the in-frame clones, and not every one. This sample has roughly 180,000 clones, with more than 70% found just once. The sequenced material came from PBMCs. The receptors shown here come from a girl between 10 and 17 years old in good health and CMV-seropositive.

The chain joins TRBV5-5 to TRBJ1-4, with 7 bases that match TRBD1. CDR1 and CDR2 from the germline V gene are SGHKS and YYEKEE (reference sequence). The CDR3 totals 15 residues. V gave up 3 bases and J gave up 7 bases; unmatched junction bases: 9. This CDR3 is CASSYGQASGEKLFF. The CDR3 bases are TGTGCCAGCAGCTATGGACAGGCCTCGGGTGAAAAACTGTTTTTT.

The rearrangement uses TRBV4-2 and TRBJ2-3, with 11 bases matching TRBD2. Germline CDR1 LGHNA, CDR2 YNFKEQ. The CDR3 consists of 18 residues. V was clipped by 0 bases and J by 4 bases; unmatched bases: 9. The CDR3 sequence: CASSQDGPLAGAPDTQYF. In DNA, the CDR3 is TGTGCCAGCAGCCAAGATGGCCCACTAGCGGGAGCCCCAGATACGCAGTATTTT.

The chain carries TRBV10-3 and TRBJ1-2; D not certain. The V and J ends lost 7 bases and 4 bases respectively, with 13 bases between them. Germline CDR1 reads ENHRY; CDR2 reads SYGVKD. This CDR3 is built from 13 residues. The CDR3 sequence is CAINPGQPYGYTF. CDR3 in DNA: TGTGCCATCAACCCAGGTCAACCCTATGGCTACACCTTC.

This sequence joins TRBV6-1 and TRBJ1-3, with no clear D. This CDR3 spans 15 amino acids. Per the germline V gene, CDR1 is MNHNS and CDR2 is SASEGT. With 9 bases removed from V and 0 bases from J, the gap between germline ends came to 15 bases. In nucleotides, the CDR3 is TGTGCCAGTCGCCTGGGCCGAAGCTCTGGAAACACCATATATTTT. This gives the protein CASRLGRSSGNTIYF.

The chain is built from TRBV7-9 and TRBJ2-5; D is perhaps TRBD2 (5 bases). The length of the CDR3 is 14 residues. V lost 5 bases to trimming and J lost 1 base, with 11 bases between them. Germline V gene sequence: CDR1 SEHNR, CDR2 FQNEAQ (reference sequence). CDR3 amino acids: CASSPPLGQETQYF. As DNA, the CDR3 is TGTGCCAGCAGCCCCCCACTAGGCCAAGAGACCCAGTACTTC.

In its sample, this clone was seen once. CDR3 residues: CASSWTGTSGNVGETQYF. As DNA, the CDR3 is TGTGCCAGCAGCTGGACAGGGACTAGCGGGAACGTAGGGGAGACCCAGTACTTC. The V and J genes are TRBV5-8 and TRBJ2-5; TRBD2 aligns across 13 bases. The CDR3 has 18 residues. Germline CDR1 reads SGHTS; CDR2 reads YDEGEE. The ends lost 3 bases at V and 5 bases at J; junction bases unmatched: 13.

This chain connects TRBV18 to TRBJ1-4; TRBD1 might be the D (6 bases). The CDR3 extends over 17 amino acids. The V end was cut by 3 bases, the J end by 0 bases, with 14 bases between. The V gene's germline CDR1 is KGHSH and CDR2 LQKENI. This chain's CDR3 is CASSPLQGWATNEKLFF. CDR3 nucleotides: TGTGCCAGCTCACCTCTGCAGGGGTGGGCAACTAATGAAAAACTGTTTTTT.

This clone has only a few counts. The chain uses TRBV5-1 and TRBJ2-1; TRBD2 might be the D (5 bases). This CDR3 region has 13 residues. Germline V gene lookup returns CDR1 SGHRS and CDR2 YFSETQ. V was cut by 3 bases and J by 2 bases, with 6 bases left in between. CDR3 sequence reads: CASSWGAYNEQFF. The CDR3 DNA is TGCGCCAGCAGCTGGGGAGCCTACAATGAGCAGTTCTTC. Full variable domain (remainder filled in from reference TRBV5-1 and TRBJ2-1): KAGVTQTPRYLIKTRGQQVTLSCSPISGHRSVSWYQQTPGQGLQFLFEYFSETQRNKGNFPGRFSGRQFSNSRSEMNVSTLELGDSALYLCASSWGAYNEQFFGPGTRLTVL.

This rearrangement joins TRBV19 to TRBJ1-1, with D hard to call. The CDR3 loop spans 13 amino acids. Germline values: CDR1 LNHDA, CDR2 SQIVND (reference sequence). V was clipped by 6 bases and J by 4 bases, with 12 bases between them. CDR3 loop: CASRLGSTTEAFF. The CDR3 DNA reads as TGTGCCAGTAGACTCGGTTCAACCACTGAAGCTTTCTTT.

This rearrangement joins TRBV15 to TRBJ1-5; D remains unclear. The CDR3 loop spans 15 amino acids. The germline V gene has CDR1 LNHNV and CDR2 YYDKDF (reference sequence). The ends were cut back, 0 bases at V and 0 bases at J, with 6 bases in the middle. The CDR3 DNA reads TGTGCCACCAGCAGAGACAGTCATAGCAATCAGCCCCAGCATTTT. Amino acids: CATSRDSHSNQPQHF.

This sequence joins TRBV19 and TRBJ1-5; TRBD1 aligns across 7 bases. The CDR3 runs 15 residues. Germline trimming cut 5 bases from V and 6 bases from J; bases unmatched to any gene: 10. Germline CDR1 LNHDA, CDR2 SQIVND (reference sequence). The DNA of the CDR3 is TGTGCCAGTAGTTCGCGACAGGGAGAACGTCAGCCCCAGCATTTT. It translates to CASSSRQGERQPQHF.

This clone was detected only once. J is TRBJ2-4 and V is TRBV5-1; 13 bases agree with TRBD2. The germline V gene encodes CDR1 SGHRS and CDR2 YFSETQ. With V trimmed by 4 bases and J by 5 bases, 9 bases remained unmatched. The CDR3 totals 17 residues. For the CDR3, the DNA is TGCGCCAGCAGCACCGGACTAGCGGGAGTCCTAGAAAACATTCAGTACTTC. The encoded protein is CASSTGLAGVLENIQYF.

The CDR3 coding sequence is TGTGCCAGCAGCTTGGTTCGGGAGTGGTTCTTC. Amino acid sequence: CASSLVREWFF. The chain combines TRBV5-6 with TRBJ2-1; D may be TRBD2 (6 bases). Germline-derived CDR1 and CDR2 are SGHDT and YYEEEE. Trimming pared 0 bases from V and 15 bases from J, leaving 10 bases between. This CDR3 comprises 11 residues.

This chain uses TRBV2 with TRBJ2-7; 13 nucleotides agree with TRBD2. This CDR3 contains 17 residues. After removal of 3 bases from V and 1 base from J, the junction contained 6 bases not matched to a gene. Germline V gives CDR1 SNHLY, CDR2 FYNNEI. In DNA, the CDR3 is TGTGCCAGCAGTGACCCACTAGCGGGAGGGGGGTCCTACGAGCAGTACTTC. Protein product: CASSDPLAGGGSYEQYF.

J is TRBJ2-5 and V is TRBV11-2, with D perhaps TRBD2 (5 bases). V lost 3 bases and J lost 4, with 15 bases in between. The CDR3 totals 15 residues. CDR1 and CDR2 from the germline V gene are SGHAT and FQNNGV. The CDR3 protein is CASSLGIRETETQYF. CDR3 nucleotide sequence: TGTGCCAGCAGCTTGGGGATTCGGGAAACAGAGACCCAGTACTTC.

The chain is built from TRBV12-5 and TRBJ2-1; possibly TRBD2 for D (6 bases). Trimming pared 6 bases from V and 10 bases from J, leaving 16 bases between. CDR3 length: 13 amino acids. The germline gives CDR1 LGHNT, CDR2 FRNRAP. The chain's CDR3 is CASGGSGPLEQFF. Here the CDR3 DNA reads TGTGCTAGTGGGGGAAGCGGGCCCCTGGAGCAGTTCTTC.

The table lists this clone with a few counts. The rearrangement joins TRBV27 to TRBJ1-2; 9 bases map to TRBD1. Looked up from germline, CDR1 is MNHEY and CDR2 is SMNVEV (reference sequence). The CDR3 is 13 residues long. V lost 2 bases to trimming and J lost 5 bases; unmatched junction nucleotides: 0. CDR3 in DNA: TGTGCCAGCAGTTTAGGACAGGGGTATGGCTACACCTTC. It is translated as CASSLGQGYGYTF.

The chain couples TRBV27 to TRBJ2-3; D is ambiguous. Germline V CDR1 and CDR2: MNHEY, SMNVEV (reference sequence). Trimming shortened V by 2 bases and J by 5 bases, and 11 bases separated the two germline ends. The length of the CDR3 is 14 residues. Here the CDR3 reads CASSLSQRGDTQYF. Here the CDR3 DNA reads TGTGCCAGCAGTTTAAGCCAGAGAGGAGATACGCAGTATTTT.

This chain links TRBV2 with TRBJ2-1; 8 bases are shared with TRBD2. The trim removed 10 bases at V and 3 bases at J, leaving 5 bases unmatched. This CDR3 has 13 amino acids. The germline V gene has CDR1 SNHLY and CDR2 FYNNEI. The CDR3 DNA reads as TGTGCCATTAAAGCGGGAGACTACAATGAGCAGTTCTTC. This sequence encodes CAIKAGDYNEQFF. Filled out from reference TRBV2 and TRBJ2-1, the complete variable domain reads EPEVTQTPSHQVTQMGQEVILRCVPISNHLYFYWYRQILGQKVEFLVSFYNNEISEKSEIFDDQFSVERPDGSNFTLKIRSTKLEDSAMYFCAIKAGDYNEQFFGPGTRLTVL.

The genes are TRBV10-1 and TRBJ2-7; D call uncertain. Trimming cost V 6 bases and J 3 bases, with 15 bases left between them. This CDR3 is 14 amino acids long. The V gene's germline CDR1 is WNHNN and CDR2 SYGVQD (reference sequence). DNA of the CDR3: TGCGCCAGCAGCCCCGATCACGGTGGCTACGAGCAGTACTTC. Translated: CASSPDHGGYEQYF.

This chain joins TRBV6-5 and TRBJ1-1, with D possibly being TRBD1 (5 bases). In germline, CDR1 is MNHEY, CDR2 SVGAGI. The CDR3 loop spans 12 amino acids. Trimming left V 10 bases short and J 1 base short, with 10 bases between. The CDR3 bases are TGTGCCACCCGGAGGGGGAACACTGAAGCTTTCTTT. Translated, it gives CATRRGNTEAFF.

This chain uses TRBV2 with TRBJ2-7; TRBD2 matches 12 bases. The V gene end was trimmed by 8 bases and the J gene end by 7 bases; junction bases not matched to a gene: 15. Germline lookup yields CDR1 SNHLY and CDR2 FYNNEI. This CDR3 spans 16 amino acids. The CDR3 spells CASHRLAGVGGGEQYF. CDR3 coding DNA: TGTGCCAGCCATAGACTAGCGGGAGTCGGAGGAGGGGAGCAGTACTTC.

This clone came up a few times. CDR3 sequence reads: CASSYLTGNTGELFF. The CDR3 DNA reads TGTGCCAGCAGTTACCTAACAGGAAACACCGGGGAGCTGTTTTTT. The chain couples TRBV6-5 to TRBJ2-2, with TRBD1 as a possible D gene (5 bases). Germline V lookup: CDR1 MNHEY, CDR2 SVGAGI. With 2 bases removed from V and 2 bases from J, the gap between germline ends came to 9 bases. This CDR3 contains 15 residues.

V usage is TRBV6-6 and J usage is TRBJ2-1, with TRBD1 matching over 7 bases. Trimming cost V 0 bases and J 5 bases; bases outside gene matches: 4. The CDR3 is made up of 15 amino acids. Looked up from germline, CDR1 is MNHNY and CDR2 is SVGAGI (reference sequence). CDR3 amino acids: CASSYSGQNDNEQFF. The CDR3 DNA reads TGTGCCAGCAGTTACTCGGGACAGAATGACAATGAGCAGTTCTTC.

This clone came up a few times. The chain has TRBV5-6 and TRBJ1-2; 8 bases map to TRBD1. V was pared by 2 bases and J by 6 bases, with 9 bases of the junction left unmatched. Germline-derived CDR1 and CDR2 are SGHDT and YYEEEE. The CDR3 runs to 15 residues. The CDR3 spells CASSFNPGGAHGYTF. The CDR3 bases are TGTGCCAGCAGCTTCAACCCAGGGGGCGCACATGGCTACACCTTC.

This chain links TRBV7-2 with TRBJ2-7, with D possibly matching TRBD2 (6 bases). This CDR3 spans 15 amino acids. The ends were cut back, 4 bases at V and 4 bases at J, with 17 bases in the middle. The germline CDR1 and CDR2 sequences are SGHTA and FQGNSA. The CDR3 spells CASSSLLGGSYEQYF. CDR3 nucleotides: TGTGCCAGCAGCTCCCTTCTGGGGGGATCTTACGAGCAGTACTTC.

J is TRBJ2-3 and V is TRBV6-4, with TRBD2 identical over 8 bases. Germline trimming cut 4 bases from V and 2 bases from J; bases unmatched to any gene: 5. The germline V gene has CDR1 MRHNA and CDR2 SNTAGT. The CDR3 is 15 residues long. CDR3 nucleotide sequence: TGTGCCAGCAGTGTCGGACTAGCTGACACAGATACGCAGTATTTT. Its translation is CASSVGLADTDTQYF.

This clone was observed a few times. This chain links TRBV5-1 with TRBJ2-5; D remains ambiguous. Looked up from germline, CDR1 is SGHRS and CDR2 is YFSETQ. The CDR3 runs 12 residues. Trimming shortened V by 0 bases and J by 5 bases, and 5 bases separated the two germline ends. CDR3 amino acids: CASSLDAETQYF. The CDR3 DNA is TGCGCCAGCAGCTTGGATGCGGAGACCCAGTACTTC. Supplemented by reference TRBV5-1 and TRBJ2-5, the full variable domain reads KAGVTQTPRYLIKTRGQQVTLSCSPISGHRSVSWYQQTPGQGLQFLFEYFSETQRNKGNFPGRFSGRQFSNSRSEMNVSTLELGDSALYLCASSLDAETQYFGPGTRLLVL.

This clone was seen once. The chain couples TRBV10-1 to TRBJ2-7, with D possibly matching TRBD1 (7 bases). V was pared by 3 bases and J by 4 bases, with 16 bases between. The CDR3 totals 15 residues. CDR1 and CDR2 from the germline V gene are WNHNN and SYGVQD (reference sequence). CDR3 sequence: CASSDSRQGGYEQYF. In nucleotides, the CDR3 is TGCGCCAGCAGTGACTCCCGACAGGGAGGATACGAGCAGTACTTC.